The sequence of this T cell receptor (beta chain) was determined in a study of T-cell reconstitution after alpha-beta-depleted transplantation in children. Notes on the study in general: The high TCRbeta diversity at day 60 in some patients came from surviving recipient T cells and thymic progenitors. Alpha-beta T cells about two months after transplant reportedly derived from several hundred expanded graft clones. A year post-transplant, T-cell counts and diversity derived mostly from newly produced T cells.

During its preparation, the TCRbeta library received unique molecular identifiers. TCRdb reprocessed the PCR reads with MiXCR, giving one entry per CDR3 protein. Found here are around 960,000 distinct CDR3 sequences, about 26% of them singletons; the top ten hold about 28%. The CDR3 extends over 16 amino acids. Trimming took off 0 bases at V and 6 bases at J, with 18 bases between the two ends. Germline CDR1 reads MGHDK; CDR2 reads SYGVNS. Turning to this clonotype: The antigen is not known.

This chain links TRBV25-1 with TRBJ2-7, with D tentatively TRBD2 (7 bases). The TCR originated in a boy less than two years old who had a stem cell transplant for SCID, so the T cells may come from the graft donor. This specimen was PBMCs, mostly from graft donor cells, taken 360 days after TCRalphabeta/CD19-depleted stem cell transplant. The CDR3 is CASSEYNGGLIVEQYF. CDR3 nucleotide sequence: TGTGCCAGCAGTGAATACAACGGGGGGCTTATAGTCGAGCAGTACTTC.